This TCR beta chain is drawn from a study of T cell responses to AZD1222 COVID-19 vaccine listed by TCRdb under 2021. Turning to the overall study: AZD1222 recipients with second doses at about 4 weeks or about 12 weeks were pooled, because spike-specific TCR depth and breadth did not differ between schedules. A total of roughly 240 trial participants underwent TCR sequencing, of whom some 210 received two doses of AZD1222 and 26 received two doses of the MenACWY control vaccine. Trial participants were enrolled by age into 18-55, 56-69 and 70-plus year subgroups, with around 150, 28 and 57 TCR-sequenced participants respectively.

A remark on this clone: What this receptor recognizes is not known. Base qualities are not at hand, and no much larger clone is one base apart.

What the research found in general, with its limitations: Conclusions about previously exposed vaccinees were limited because only six or seven AZD1222 recipients were SARS-CoV-2 seropositive at baseline. After two AZD1222 doses, both the breadth and the depth of spike-specific TCRs were significantly higher than at day 0 and than in MenACWY recipients. The vaccine-associated CD4 TCRs covered the entire spike protein, and the dominant responses fell in regions 160-218 and 743-854. Participants were mostly white British and included more females than males, and it was suggested by the authors that clonal diversity may have been underestimated. Epitopes outside the regions mutated in the B.1.351 and B.1.1.7 variants were reportedly recognized by nearly half of the unique spike-specific TCRs. The 56-69-year group was small, and its depth increase did not reach significance, likely because of low power. Because no day 14 peak-response samples were available, repertoires were characterized only after the peak T cell response.

CDR1 and CDR2, looked up from the germline V gene (reference sequence), are LGHDT and YNNKEL. Including cysteine and phenylalanine, the CDR3 has 15 amino acids. Only the CDR3 DNA is retained, 45 bases long and in frame from the first base. The V end loses 2 bases and the J end loses 2 bases, and a stretch of 12 bases separates them. The time point label here, explained by the study, means: baseline before first vaccination. Vaccinee samples were obtained from the UK trials COV001 and COV002, which included a single-blind randomized controlled phase 2/3 trial of AZD1222 (ChAdOx1 nCoV-19) in healthy adults. For TCRbeta chain sequencing, PBMC samples were collected from trial participants at day 0 and at day 28 after the second dose. The CDR3 regions of human TCRbeta chains were analyzed by immunosequencing. The original pipeline was this. TCRs in the repertoires were matched against a reference library of SARS-CoV-2-specific TCRs that had been generated with the MIRA antigen-specificity platform. Breadth was defined as the fraction of unique TCRs that were SARS-CoV-2-associated. Depth was defined as the fraction of total T cells that were SARS-CoV-2-associated. Using the MIRA data, each spike-specific TCR was mapped to the spike region that the TCR reacts to and placed in a CD4 or CD8 class. Log10-transformed breadth and depth values were compared by one-way ANOVA with Sidak's multiple comparisons tests. As stored in TCRdb, this immuneACCESS dataset retains in-frame rearrangements with V and J assigned. A fraction of the clones does not appear; measured against another copy, unresolved V genes explain less than half of the discrepancy, and the remainder lacks a known reason. V and J calls and clone size are given by that table; D and trimming were obtained from the DNA. The sample yields under 150,000 clones; more than 85% were counted once. The top ten clonotypes cover around 5% of the sample.

The source is an adult in good health. The specimen was peripheral blood, collected on day 0 of AZD1222 vaccination. Recombination connected TRBV3-1 (or the pseudogene TRBV3-2) to TRBJ2-5; the D gene is possibly TRBD2, with 6 bases matching. The nucleotide sequence is TGTGCCAGCAGCCAATTACGGCGGGGACAAGAGACCCAGTACTTC. It encodes CASSQLRRGQETQYF.